This T cell receptor beta chain was identified during a study of molecular identifiers for immune sequencing clone quantification. One entry per CDR3 protein results from TCRdb running MiXCR on the PCR reads. The sample lists more than 450,000 distinct CDR3 sequences; 25% were seen once. The ends lost 5 bases at V and 5 bases at J; junction bases unmatched: 6. Germline V gene lookup returns CDR1 SQVTM and CDR2 ANQGSEA. CDR3 length: 14 residues. This clonotype was sampled from a human donor in good health. Some libraries in this study had Jurkat cell RNA spiked in. The sample was naive CD8+ T cells from blood, with Jurkat cell RNA spiked in. Subset of the sample: FACS-sorted CD8+CD4-CCR7+CD45RA+ naive T cells. The chain is built from TRBV29-1 and TRBJ2-5; 12 bases are a match to TRBD2. CDR3 residues: CSVFGLAGWETQYF. As DNA, the CDR3 is TGCAGCGTTTTCGGACTAGCGGGATGGGAGACCCAGTACTTC.